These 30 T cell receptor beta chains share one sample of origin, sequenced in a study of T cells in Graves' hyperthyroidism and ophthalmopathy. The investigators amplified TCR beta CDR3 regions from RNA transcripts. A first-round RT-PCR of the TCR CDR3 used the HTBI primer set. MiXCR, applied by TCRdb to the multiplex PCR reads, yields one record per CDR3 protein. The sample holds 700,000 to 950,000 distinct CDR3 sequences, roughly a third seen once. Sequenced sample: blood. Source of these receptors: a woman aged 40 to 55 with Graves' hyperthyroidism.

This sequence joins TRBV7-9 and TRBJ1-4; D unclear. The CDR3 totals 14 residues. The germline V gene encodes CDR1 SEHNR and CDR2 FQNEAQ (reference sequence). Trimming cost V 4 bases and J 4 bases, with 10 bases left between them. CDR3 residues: CASSYGELNEKLFF. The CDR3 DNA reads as TGTGCCAGCAGCTACGGCGAGCTTAATGAAAAACTGTTTTTT.

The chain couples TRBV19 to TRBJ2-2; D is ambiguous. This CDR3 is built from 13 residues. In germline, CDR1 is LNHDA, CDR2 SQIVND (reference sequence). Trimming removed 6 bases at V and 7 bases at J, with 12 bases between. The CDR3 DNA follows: TGTGCCAGTAGCGGTCATAGGGACGGGGAGCTGTTTTTT. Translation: CASSGHRDGELFF.

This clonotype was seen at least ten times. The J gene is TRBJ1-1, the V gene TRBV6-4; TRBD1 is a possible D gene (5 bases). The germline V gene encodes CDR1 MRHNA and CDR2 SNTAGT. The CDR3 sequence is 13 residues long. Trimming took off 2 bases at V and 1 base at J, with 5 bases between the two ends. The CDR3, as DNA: TGTGCCAGCAGTGACGGGGGGAACACTGAAGCTTTCTTT. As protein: CASSDGGNTEAFF.

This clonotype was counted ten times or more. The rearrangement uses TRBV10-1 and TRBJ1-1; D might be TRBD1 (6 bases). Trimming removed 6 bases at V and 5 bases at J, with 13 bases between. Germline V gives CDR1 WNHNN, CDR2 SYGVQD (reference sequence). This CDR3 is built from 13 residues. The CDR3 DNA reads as TGCGCCAGCAGCAGGGGTCGGCGGACTGAAGCTTTCTTT. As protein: CASSRGRRTEAFF.

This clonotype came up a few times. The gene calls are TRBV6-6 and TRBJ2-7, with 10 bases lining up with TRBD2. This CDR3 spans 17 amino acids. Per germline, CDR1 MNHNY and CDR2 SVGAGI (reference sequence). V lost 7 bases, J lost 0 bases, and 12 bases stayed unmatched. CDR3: CASIRVAGGPGSYEQYF. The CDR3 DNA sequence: TGTGCCAGCATCAGGGTAGCGGGAGGCCCCGGCTCCTACGAGCAGTACTTC.

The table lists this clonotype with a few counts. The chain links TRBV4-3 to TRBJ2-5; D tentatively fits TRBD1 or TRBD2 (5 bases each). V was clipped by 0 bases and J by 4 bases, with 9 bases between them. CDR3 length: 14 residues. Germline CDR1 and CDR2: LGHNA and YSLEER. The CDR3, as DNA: TGCGCCAGCAGCCAAGATCTAGGGACAGAGACCCAGTACTTC. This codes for CASSQDLGTETQYF.

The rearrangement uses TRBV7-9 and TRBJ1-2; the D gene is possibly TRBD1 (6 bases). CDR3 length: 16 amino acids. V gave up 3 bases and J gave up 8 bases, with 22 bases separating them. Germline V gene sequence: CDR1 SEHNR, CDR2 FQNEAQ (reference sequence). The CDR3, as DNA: TGTGCCAGCAGCTTCATTCCGGGACAAGGGAAGGAAGGCTACACCTTC. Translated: CASSFIPGQGKEGYTF.

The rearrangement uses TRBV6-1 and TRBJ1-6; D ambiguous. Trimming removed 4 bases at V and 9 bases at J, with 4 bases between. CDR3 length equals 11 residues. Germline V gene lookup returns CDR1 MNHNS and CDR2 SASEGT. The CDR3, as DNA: TGTGCCAGCAGTGGATTTTCACCCCTCCACTTT. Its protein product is CASSGFSPLHF.

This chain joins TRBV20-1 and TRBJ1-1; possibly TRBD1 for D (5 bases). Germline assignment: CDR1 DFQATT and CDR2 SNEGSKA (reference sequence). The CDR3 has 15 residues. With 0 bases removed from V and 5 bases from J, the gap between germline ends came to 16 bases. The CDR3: CSARDHRGSGTEAFF. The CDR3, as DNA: TGCAGTGCTAGAGATCATAGGGGATCGGGGACTGAAGCTTTCTTT.

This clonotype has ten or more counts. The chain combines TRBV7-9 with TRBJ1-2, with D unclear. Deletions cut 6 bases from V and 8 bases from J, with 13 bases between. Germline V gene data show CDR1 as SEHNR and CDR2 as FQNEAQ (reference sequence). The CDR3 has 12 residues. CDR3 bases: TGTGCCAGCAGTCCTGGGCTTGGCGGCTACACCTTC. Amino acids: CASSPGLGGYTF.

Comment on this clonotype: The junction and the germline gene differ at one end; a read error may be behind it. The CDR3 DNA reads as TGTGCCAGCAGCTTTTCAGGGGGCTGGGGACCCCCTTCCTTC. It translates to CASSFSGGWGPPSF. This chain uses TRBV12-3 or TRBV12-4 with TRBJ2-7, with 8 bases lining up with TRBD1. The CDR3 sequence is 14 residues long.

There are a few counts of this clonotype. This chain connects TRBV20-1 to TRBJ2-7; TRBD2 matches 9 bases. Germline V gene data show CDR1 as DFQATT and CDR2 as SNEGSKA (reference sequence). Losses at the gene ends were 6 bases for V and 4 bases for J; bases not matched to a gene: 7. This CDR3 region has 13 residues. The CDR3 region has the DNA TGCAGTGCGTATAGCGGGAGTCAATACGAGCAGTACTTC. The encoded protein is CSAYSGSQYEQYF.

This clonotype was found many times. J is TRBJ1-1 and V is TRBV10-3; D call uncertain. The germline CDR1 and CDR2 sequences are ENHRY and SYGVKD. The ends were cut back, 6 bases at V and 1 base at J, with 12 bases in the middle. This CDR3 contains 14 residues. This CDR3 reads CAIRMAPRNTEAFF. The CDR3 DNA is TGTGCCATCAGAATGGCACCCCGGAACACTGAAGCTTTCTTT.

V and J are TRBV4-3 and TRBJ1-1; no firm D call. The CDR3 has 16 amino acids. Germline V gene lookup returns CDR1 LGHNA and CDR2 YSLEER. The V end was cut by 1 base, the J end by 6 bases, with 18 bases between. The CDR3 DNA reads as TGCGCCAGCAGCCAAGGGGTCCAGGCACACAGCGCTGAAGCTTTCTTT. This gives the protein CASSQGVQAHSAEAFF.

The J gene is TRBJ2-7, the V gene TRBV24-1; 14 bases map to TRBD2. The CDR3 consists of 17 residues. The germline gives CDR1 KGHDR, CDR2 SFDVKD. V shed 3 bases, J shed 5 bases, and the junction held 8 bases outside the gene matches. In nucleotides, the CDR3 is TGTGCCACCAGTGATACTGGGACTAGCGGGAGTCTCAACGAGCAGTACTTC. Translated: CATSDTGTSGSLNEQYF.

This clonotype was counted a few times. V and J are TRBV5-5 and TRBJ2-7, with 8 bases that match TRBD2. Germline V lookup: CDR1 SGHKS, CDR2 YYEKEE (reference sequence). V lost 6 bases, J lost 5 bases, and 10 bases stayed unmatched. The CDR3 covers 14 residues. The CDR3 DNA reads TGTGCCAGCACCCTCGCGGGGGGATCAAACGAGCAGTACTTC. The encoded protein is CASTLAGGSNEQYF.

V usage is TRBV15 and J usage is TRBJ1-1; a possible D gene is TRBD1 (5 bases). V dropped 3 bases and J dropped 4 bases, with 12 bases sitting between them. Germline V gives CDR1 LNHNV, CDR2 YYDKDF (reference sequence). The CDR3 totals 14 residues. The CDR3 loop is CATSSLGQGTEAFF. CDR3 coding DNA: TGTGCCACCAGCAGCTTAGGGCAGGGCACTGAAGCTTTCTTT.

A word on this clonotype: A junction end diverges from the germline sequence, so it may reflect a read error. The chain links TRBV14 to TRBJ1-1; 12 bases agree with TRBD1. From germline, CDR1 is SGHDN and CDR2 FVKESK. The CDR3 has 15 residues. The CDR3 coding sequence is TGTGCCAGCAGCCCTGCGAGGGGACAGGGGGCTGAAGCTTCCTTT. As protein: CASSPARGQGAEASF.

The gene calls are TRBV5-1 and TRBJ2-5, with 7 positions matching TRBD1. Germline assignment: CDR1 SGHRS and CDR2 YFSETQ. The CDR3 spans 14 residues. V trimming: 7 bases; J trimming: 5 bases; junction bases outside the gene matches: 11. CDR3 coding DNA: TGCGCCAGCTCCTACCCAGGGGGTCGGGAGACCCAGTACTTC. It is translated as CASSYPGGRETQYF.

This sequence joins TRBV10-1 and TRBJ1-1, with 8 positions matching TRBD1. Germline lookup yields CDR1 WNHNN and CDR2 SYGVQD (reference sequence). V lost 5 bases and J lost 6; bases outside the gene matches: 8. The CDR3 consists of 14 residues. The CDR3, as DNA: TGCGCCAGCAGTACAGGACAGGGATTCTCTGAAGCTTTCTTT. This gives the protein CASSTGQGFSEAFF.

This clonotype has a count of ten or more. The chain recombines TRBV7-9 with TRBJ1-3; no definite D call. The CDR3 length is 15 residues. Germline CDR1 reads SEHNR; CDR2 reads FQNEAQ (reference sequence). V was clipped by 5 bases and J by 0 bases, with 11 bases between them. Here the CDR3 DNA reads TGTGCCAGCAGCCTCCTTGCGGACTCTGGAAACACCATATATTTT. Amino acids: CASSLLADSGNTIYF.

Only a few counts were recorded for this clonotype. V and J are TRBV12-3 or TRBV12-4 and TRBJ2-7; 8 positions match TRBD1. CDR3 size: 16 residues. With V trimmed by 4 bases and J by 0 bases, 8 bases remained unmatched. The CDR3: CASSYGGTGGSYEQYF. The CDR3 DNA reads TGTGCCAGCAGTTACGGTGGGACAGGAGGCTCCTACGAGCAGTACTTC.

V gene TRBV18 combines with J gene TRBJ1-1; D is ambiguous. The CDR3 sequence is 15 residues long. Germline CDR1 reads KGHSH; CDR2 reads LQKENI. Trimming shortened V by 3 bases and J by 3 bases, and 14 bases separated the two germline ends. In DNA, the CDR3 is TGTGCCAGCTCACCTCGGGTCCGATCGGACACTGAAGCTTTCTTT. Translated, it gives CASSPRVRSDTEAFF.

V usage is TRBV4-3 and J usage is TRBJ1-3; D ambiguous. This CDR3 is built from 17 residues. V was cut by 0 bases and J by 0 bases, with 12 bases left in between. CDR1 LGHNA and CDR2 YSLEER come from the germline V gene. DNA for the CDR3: TGCGCCAGCAGCCAAGAGACGGAAAGACCCTCTGGAAACACCATATATTTT. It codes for CASSQETERPSGNTIYF.

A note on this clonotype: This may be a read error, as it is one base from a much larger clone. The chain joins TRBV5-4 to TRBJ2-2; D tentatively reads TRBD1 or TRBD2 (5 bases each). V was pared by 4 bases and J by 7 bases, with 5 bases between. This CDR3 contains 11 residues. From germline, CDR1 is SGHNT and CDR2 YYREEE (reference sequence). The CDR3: CASSGGGELFF. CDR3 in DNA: TGTGCCAGCAGCGGGGGCGGGGAGCTGTTTTTT.

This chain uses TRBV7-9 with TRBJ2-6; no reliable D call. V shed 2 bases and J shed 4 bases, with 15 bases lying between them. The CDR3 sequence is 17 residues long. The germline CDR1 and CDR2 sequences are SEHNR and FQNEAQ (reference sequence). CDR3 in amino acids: CASSLSPGSGGANVLTF. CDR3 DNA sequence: TGTGCCAGCAGCTTATCGCCCGGGTCTGGCGGGGCCAACGTCCTGACTTTC. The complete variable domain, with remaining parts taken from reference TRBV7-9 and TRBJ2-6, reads DTGVSQNPRHKITKRGQNVTFRCDPISEHNRLYWYRQTLGQGPEFLTYFQNEAQLEKSRLLSDRFSAERPKGSFSTLEIQRTEQGDSAMYLCASSLSPGSGGANVLTFGAGSRLTVL.

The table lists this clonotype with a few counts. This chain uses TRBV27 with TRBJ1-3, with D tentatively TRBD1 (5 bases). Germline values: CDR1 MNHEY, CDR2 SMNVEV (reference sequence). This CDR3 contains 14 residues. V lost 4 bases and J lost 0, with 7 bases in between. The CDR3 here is CASSSGRSGNTIYF. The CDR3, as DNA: TGTGCCAGCAGTTCGGGACGCTCTGGAAACACCATATATTTT.

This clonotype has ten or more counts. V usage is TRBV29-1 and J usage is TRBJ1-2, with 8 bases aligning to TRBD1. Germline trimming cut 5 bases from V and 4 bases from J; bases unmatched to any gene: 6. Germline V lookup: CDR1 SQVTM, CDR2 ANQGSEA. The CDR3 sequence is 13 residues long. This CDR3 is CSVRGQGSYGYTF. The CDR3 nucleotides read TGCAGCGTTCGCGGACAGGGTAGCTATGGCTACACCTTC.

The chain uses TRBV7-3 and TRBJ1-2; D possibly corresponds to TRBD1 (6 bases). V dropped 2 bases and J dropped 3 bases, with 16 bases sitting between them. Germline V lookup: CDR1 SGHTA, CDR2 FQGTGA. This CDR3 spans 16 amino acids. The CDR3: CASSLFTRGADYGYTF. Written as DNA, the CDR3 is TGTGCCAGCAGCTTATTTACGAGGGGGGCGGACTATGGCTACACCTTC.

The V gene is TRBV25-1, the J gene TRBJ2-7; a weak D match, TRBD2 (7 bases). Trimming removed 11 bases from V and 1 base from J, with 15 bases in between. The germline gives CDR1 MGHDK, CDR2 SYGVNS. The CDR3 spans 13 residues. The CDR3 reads CAWSGRGSYEQYF. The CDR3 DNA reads TGTGCCTGGAGTGGGAGGGGGTCCTACGAGCAGTACTTC.